The 6 T cell receptor beta chains presented below share a single source sample, sequenced in a study of blood T cell repertoires in COVID-19. Data came from immunoSEQ multiplex PCR; TCRdb stores just in-frame clones and leaves some out. In the table there are 250,000 to 300,000 clones, 85% to 90% of which are singletons. The sequenced sample consisted of PBMCs or T cells enriched from blood (not recorded which). The receptors were sampled from a woman aged 60-70 years in a cohort exposed to, infected with or recovered from COVID-19 (not recorded which).

The genes are TRBV7-6 and TRBJ2-5; 7 bases are shared with TRBD2. Trimming at V came to 2 bases and at J to 3 bases, leaving 9 bases not matched to a gene. The CDR3 has 16 residues. Germline CDR1 and CDR2: SGHVS and FNYEAQ. The CDR3 reads CASSLSSAGVEETQYF. CDR3 nucleotide sequence: TGTGCCAGCAGCTTATCCTCCGCGGGAGTGGAAGAGACCCAGTACTTC.

The J gene is TRBJ2-5, the V gene TRBV24-1; D may be TRBD2 (6 bases). Trimming took 6 bases from V and 1 from J, leaving 14 bases between them. This CDR3 has 15 amino acids. Looked up from germline, CDR1 is KGHDR and CDR2 is SFDVKD. The DNA for the CDR3 is TGTGCCACCAGTTCCGGGAGAAACAGCCAAGAGACCCAGTACTTC. Translated, it gives CATSSGRNSQETQYF.

The chain carries TRBV19 and TRBJ2-7, with 7 bases identical to TRBD1. CDR3 length equals 15 residues. Germline-derived CDR1 and CDR2 are LNHDA and SQIVND (reference sequence). V dropped 3 bases and J dropped 5; count of bases not matched to a gene: 10. The CDR3 loop is CASSIGTSQGNEQYF. The DNA of the CDR3 is TGTGCCAGTAGTATTGGGACCTCACAGGGGAACGAGCAGTACTTC.

The J gene is TRBJ2-7, the V gene TRBV27, with 11 positions matching TRBD2. The CDR3 spans 15 residues. Germline CDR1 MNHEY, CDR2 SMNVEV (reference sequence). Trimming removed 6 bases from V and 0 bases from J; junction bases left unmatched: 4. CDR3 in DNA: TGTGCCAGCAGACGGACTAGCGGGCTCTCCTACGAGCAGTACTTC. This codes for CASRRTSGLSYEQYF.

V is TRBV7-2 and J is TRBJ2-7, with D possibly being TRBD2 (5 bases). The germline V gene encodes CDR1 SGHTA and CDR2 FQGNSA. CDR3 length equals 15 residues. Trimming removed 2 bases at V and 3 bases at J, with 14 bases between. CDR3 coding DNA: TGTGCCAGCAGCTTATCGGAGCGGAGTGGCTACGAGCAGTACTTC. Its protein is CASSLSERSGYEQYF.

The rearrangement joins TRBV28 to TRBJ2-7; 8 bases agree with TRBD1. V shed 1 base, J shed 7 bases, and the junction held 12 bases outside the gene matches. The CDR3 sequence is 16 residues long. Germline lookup yields CDR1 MDHEN and CDR2 SYDVKM. Here the CDR3 reads CASSLSRAGGLREQYF. The CDR3 DNA follows: TGTGCCAGCAGTTTATCAAGGGCAGGGGGCCTGCGGGAGCAGTACTTC.